The clone carrying this T cell receptor (beta chain) was counted ten times or more. The antigen is unknown. In TCRdb, the reads were re-called with MiXCR into one record per CDR3 protein. This sample has 400,000 or so distinct CDR3 sequences, with under 40% found just once. The sample is drawn from a study of T cell repertoires in cytomegalovirus infection. Study results and limitations: There were HLA-C-restricted CMV-specific TCR beta clonotypes dominating the ex vivo response.

Looked up from germline, CDR1 is SGHTA and CDR2 is FQGNSA. This CDR3 is 16 amino acids long. Trimming at V came to 5 bases and at J to 1 base, leaving 11 bases not matched to a gene. The chain uses TRBV7-2 and TRBJ2-7, with TRBD2 matching over 7 bases. The clonotype was recovered from a human donor in good health (CMV status not recorded). Some clones in this sample may be carry-over from other donors' samples. Source material: PBMCs. The CDR3 spells CASSLGGGGGSYEQYF. The CDR3 bases are TGTGCCAGCAGCCTGGGGGGGGGGGGAGGGTCCTACGAGCAGTACTTC.